Shown below are 17 T cell receptor beta chains from a single sample sequenced in a study of cytomegalovirus exposure and HLA in healthy donors. Researchers ran the PCR with 60 Vbeta and 13 Jbeta primers. The method was immunoSEQ multiplex PCR; TCRdb's version includes in-frame clones alone and lacks a portion of them. This sample has approximately 180,000 clones, with just over 70% found just once. Material for sequencing was PBMCs. The receptors originated from a human donor in good health.

CDR3: CSVRHGTDQFGGYTF. The DNA for the CDR3 is TGCAGCGTTCGACACGGGACAGACCAATTCGGTGGCTACACCTTC. This chain uses TRBV29-1 with TRBJ1-2; 7 positions agree with TRBD1. The germline gives CDR1 SQVTM, CDR2 ANQGSEA. V lost 5 bases and J lost 7; bases outside the gene matches: 16. This CDR3 has 15 residues.

This sequence joins TRBV5-6 and TRBJ2-5; tentative D call: TRBD2 (6 bases). The CDR3 has 13 residues. Germline V gene sequence: CDR1 SGHDT, CDR2 YYEEEE. Trimming took off 0 bases at V and 7 bases at J, with 10 bases between the two ends. Here the CDR3 reads CASSLGRRATQYF. The DNA of the CDR3 is TGTGCCAGCAGCTTGGGCAGGAGGGCGACCCAGTACTTC. Full variable domain (rest looked up from reference TRBV5-6 and TRBJ2-5): DAGVTQSPTHLIKTRGQQVTLRCSPKSGHDTVSWYQQALGQGPQFIFQYYEEEERQRGNFPDRFSGHQFPNYSSELNVNALLLGDSALYLCASSLGRRATQYFGPGTRLLVL.

This clone was seen more than once but under ten times. The V gene is TRBV6-1, the J gene TRBJ2-7; 7 bases are shared with TRBD1. Trimming cost V 4 bases and J 2 bases; bases outside gene matches: 5. CDR1 and CDR2 from the germline V gene are MNHNS and SASEGT. This CDR3 comprises 14 residues. The CDR3 region is CASSAGTETYEQYF. The CDR3 DNA reads as TGTGCCAGCAGTGCCGGGACAGAAACCTACGAGCAGTACTTC.

Details on this clone: The CDR3 does not end in the conserved phenylalanine or tryptophan, so this is likely a read error. This rearrangement joins TRBV5-6 to TRBJ1-4, with D tentatively TRBD1 (5 bases). V was shortened by 0 bases and J by 0 bases, with 6 bases between the two germline ends. Germline-derived CDR1 and CDR2 are SGHDT and YYEEEE. There are 15 residues in the CDR3. For the CDR3, the DNA is TGTGCCAGCAGCTTGGTGGGGGCAACTAATGAAAAACTGTTTTCT. This codes for CASSLVGATNEKLFS.

This rearrangement joins TRBV7-8 to TRBJ1-2, with D unclear. CDR1 is SGHVS and CDR2 is FQNEAQ in the germline V gene. CDR3 length equals 11 residues. V was shortened by 6 bases and J by 8 bases, with 10 bases between the two germline ends. DNA for the CDR3: TGTGCCAGCAGATCGAACAGCGGCTACACCTTC. Its protein is CASRSNSGYTF.

This chain connects TRBV7-3 to TRBJ2-3; D is possibly TRBD2 (6 bases). The CDR3 runs to 13 residues. Per germline, CDR1 SGHTA and CDR2 FQGTGA. The V gene lost 5 bases and the J gene lost 4 bases, with 10 bases spanning the gap. The CDR3 nucleotides read TGTGCCAGCAGCCCCACGGGAGCAGATACGCAGTATTTT. It translates to CASSPTGADTQYF. Together with reference TRBV7-3 and TRBJ2-3, the CDR3 gives the full variable domain: GAGVSQTPSNKVTEKGKYVELRCDPISGHTALYWYRQSLGQGPEFLIYFQGTGAADDSGLPNDRFFAVRPEGSVSTLKIQRTERGDSAVYLCASSPTGADTQYFGPGTRLTVL.

This chain connects TRBV7-3 to TRBJ1-1, with 7 bases that match TRBD1. V gave up 5 bases and J gave up 5 bases; unmatched junction bases: 5. Germline lookup yields CDR1 SGHTA and CDR2 FQGTGA. The CDR3 spans 13 residues. CDR3 protein: CASSTNRGTEAFF. DNA of the CDR3: TGTGCCAGCAGCACCAACAGGGGAACTGAAGCTTTCTTT.

The chain uses TRBV19 and TRBJ2-3; a possible D gene is TRBD2 (5 bases). Germline-derived CDR1 and CDR2 are LNHDA and SQIVND (reference sequence). V gave up 11 bases and J gave up 6 bases, with 15 bases separating them. CDR3 size: 12 residues. The CDR3 sequence: CASREGGDTQYF. DNA for the CDR3: TGTGCCTCTAGGGAAGGCGGGGATACGCAGTATTTT.

The rearrangement joins TRBV5-4 to TRBJ2-7, with 8 positions matching TRBD2. Per germline, CDR1 SGHNT and CDR2 YYREEE (reference sequence). The J segment lost 3 bases and the V segment lost 1 base, leaving 6 bases of the junction unmatched. The CDR3 is made up of 15 amino acids. The CDR3 DNA reads TGTGCCAGCAGCTTGACCCAGCGGGGGAACTACGAGCAGTACTTC. Translated, it gives CASSLTQRGNYEQYF.

V usage is TRBV29-1 and J usage is TRBJ2-1; 10 nucleotides line up with TRBD2. This CDR3 spans 16 amino acids. Germline-derived CDR1 and CDR2 are SQVTM and ANQGSEA. J gave up 7 bases and V 3 bases, and 12 bases lay outside the gene matches. The CDR3 DNA reads TGCAGCGTTGATGGGAGCGGGGGGGCGCTTACAAATGAGCAGTTCTTC. Translation gives CSVDGSGGALTNEQFF.

In its sample, this clone was seen a few times. V is TRBV30 and J is TRBJ2-7; D is uncertain. From germline, CDR1 is GTSNPN and CDR2 SVGIG (reference sequence). Trimming removed 0 bases from V and 3 bases from J, with 6 bases in between. This CDR3 contains 12 residues. The CDR3 sequence is CAWSVSVYEQYF. The CDR3 nucleotides read TGTGCCTGGAGTGTAAGCGTCTACGAGCAGTACTTC.

The rearrangement uses TRBV15 and TRBJ2-3; 13 bases map to TRBD2. Germline CDR1 and CDR2: LNHNV and YYDKDF (reference sequence). Trimming cost V 3 bases and J 1 base; bases outside gene matches: 1. CDR3 size: 16 residues. This CDR3 reads CATSRGTSGGTDTQYF. CDR3 nucleotides: TGTGCCACCAGCAGGGGGACTAGCGGGGGCACAGATACGCAGTATTTT.

J is TRBJ1-5 and V is TRBV2; 8 bases agree with TRBD1. CDR1 and CDR2 from the germline V gene are SNHLY and FYNNEI. V lost 7 bases to trimming and J lost 9 bases; unmatched junction nucleotides: 11. CDR3 length: 14 amino acids. DNA of the CDR3: TGTGCCAGCACTGGACAGGGAACATCTCGGCCCCAGCATTTT. This gives the protein CASTGQGTSRPQHF.

The chain combines TRBV7-2 with TRBJ2-7; TRBD2 aligns across 9 bases. The CDR3 runs to 14 residues. Per the germline V gene, CDR1 is SGHTA and CDR2 is FQGNSA. V lost 5 bases, J lost 5 bases, and 7 bases stayed unmatched. The CDR3 DNA is TGTGCCAGCAGCCCGCAGCGGGGGGATCACGAGCAGTACTTC. As protein: CASSPQRGDHEQYF.

The rearrangement links TRBV9 to TRBJ2-7; D is perhaps TRBD2 (6 bases). Per the germline V gene, CDR1 is SGDLS and CDR2 is YYNGEE. V was cut by 4 bases and J by 3 bases, with 14 bases left in between. This CDR3 contains 14 residues. The CDR3 here is CASSSGTSRYEQYF. The CDR3 nucleotides read TGTGCCAGCAGCTCTGGGACTTCCCGCTACGAGCAGTACTTC.

The chain combines TRBV4-1 with TRBJ2-1; D is possibly TRBD1 (5 bases). The V end lost 4 bases, the J end lost 0 bases, and 13 bases lay between the germline ends. This CDR3 contains 16 residues. Germline V gene data show CDR1 as MGHRA and CDR2 as YSYEKL. In DNA form, the CDR3 reads TGCGCCAGCAGCCCCGGTGGGGCCAGCTCCTACAATGAGCAGTTCTTC. Its translation: CASSPGGASSYNEQFF.

The chain combines TRBV19 with TRBJ2-3; 12 bases agree with TRBD2. Germline CDR1 reads LNHDA; CDR2 reads SQIVND (reference sequence). This CDR3 has 16 residues. V dropped 5 bases and J dropped 2; count of bases not matched to a gene: 5. The CDR3 is CASSVTSGGPTDTQYF. In nucleotides, the CDR3 is TGTGCCAGTAGTGTGACTAGCGGGGGCCCCACAGATACGCAGTATTTT.